This entry lists 26 T cell receptor beta chains sequenced from one sample in a study of blood T cells in healthy people across ages. For the second PCR, which ran for 7 to 11 cycles, a sample-barcoded 5' primer and a J-beta primer mix were used. MiXCR was run by TCRdb on the 5' RACE reads, yielding one entry per CDR3 protein. The data show around 1,500,000 distinct CDR3 sequences, 40% to 50% seen once. Sequencing was done on a sample of blood. The receptors originated from a woman aged 18-29 years in good health.

The V and J genes are TRBV25-1 and TRBJ1-1; D may be TRBD1 (6 bases). The V gene's germline CDR1 is MGHDK and CDR2 SYGVNS. The CDR3 has 13 residues. V dropped 0 bases and J dropped 11 bases, with 13 bases sitting between them. CDR3 region: CASSEYRQGTAFF. The CDR3 DNA sequence: TGTGCCAGCAGTGAATATCGTCAGGGGACTGCTTTCTTT.

This clonotype showed up just a few times. The chain combines TRBV6-6 with TRBJ2-7, with a weak D call TRBD1 (6 bases). V was trimmed by 6 bases and J by 6 bases, leaving 15 bases between them. In germline, CDR1 is MNHNY, CDR2 SVGAGI (reference sequence). This CDR3 comprises 13 residues. The CDR3 region has the DNA TGTGCCAGCAGGAGGGACATGACCCGCGAGCAGTACTTC. This encodes CASRRDMTREQYF.

The table lists this clonotype with many counts. The rearrangement uses TRBV6-1 and TRBJ2-5, with a possible D match to TRBD2 (6 bases). The CDR3 is 11 amino acids. V lost 10 bases and J 11 bases, leaving 17 bases between the germline ends. Per the germline V gene, CDR1 is MNHNS and CDR2 is SASEGT. CDR3 residues: CATGGLVEQYF. In nucleotides, the CDR3 is TGTGCCACCGGGGGACTGGTTGAGCAGTACTTC.

This clonotype was counted once. The CDR3 reads CASSLMARTDTQYF. The DNA for the CDR3 is TGTGCCAGCAGTTTGATGGCTAGAACAGATACGCAGTATTTT. The V call is TRBV12-3 or TRBV12-4, the J call TRBJ2-3, with D unresolved. The CDR3 consists of 14 residues. The germline V and J ends were trimmed by 3 bases and 3 bases, with 10 bases remaining between them.

The chain joins TRBV18 to TRBJ2-1; 10 nucleotides agree with TRBD1. This CDR3 has 15 amino acids. V lost 3 bases and J lost 9; bases outside the gene matches: 8. CDR1 and CDR2 (germline): KGHSH, LQKENI. CDR3 in amino acids: CASSPLTGGLGEQFF. The CDR3 DNA reads as TGTGCCAGCTCACCTCTGACAGGGGGCCTTGGTGAGCAGTTCTTC.

The chain combines TRBV9 with TRBJ1-1; 9 bases are shared with TRBD1. Germline-derived CDR1 and CDR2 are SGDLS and YYNGEE. With V trimmed by 3 bases and J by 4 bases, 10 bases remained unmatched. This CDR3 is 16 amino acids long. The CDR3 DNA sequence: TGTGCCAGCAGCGCCACTCCGGGACAGGGAGGCACTGAAGCTTTCTTT. Its translation is CASSATPGQGGTEAFF.

J is TRBJ2-7 and V is TRBV5-6; a weak D match, TRBD2 (5 bases). The CDR3 sequence is 13 residues long. Germline V gene lookup returns CDR1 SGHDT and CDR2 YYEEEE. The germline V and J ends were trimmed by 7 bases and 2 bases, with 13 bases remaining between them. The CDR3 reads CASGRELAYEQYF. In DNA, the CDR3 is TGTGCCAGCGGACGGGAATTAGCCTACGAGCAGTACTTC.

With regard to this clonotype: The junction departs from the called germline gene at one end, perhaps through a read error. V and J are TRBV12-3 or TRBV12-4 and TRBJ2-5; D may be TRBD1 (6 bases). This CDR3 has 14 amino acids. CDR3 DNA sequence: TGTACCAGCAGTTCCACCGGGACACAAGAGACCCAGTACTTC. This encodes CTSSSTGTQETQYF.

Only a few counts were recorded for this clonotype. The chain uses TRBV11-2 and TRBJ2-7; 9 nucleotides match TRBD2. Looked up from germline, CDR1 is SGHAT and CDR2 is FQNNGV. The CDR3 is 16 residues long. The junction had 8 bases not matched to a gene; V was cut back by 3 bases and J by 2 bases. CDR3 loop: CASSFDLAGPAYEQYF. In nucleotides, the CDR3 is TGTGCCAGCAGCTTCGACCTAGCGGGGCCGGCCTACGAGCAGTACTTC.

This clonotype was seen a few times. This chain connects TRBV5-1 to TRBJ2-7; D is unresolved. Germline assignment: CDR1 SGHRS and CDR2 YFSETQ. Deletions cut 0 bases from V and 0 bases from J, with 13 bases between. The CDR3 length is 16 residues. The CDR3 here is CASSLVTMSSSYEQYF. In DNA, the CDR3 is TGCGCCAGCAGCTTGGTTACAATGAGTAGCTCCTACGAGCAGTACTTC.

CDR3 bases: TGCAGTGGTGTAGGTATAAATGAGCAGTTCTTC. As protein: CSGVGINEQFF. V is TRBV20-1 and J is TRBJ2-1; D gene ambiguous. V was pared by 7 bases and J by 7 bases, with 11 bases between. Germline loops: CDR1 DFQATT, CDR2 SNEGSKA (reference sequence). The CDR3 loop spans 11 amino acids.

J is TRBJ2-2 and V is TRBV27; D tentatively reads TRBD1 or TRBD2 (6 bases each). V lost 5 bases and J lost 5, with 15 bases in between. The CDR3 consists of 15 residues. The V gene's germline CDR1 is MNHEY and CDR2 SMNVEV (reference sequence). CDR3 sequence: CASSPKGGTTGELFF. In nucleotides, the CDR3 is TGTGCCAGCAGTCCGAAGGGGGGTACGACCGGGGAGCTGTTTTTT.

A few counts support this clonotype. This chain links TRBV12-3 or TRBV12-4 with TRBJ1-2; 8 bases align to TRBD1. The CDR3 is 14 amino acids. V lost 1 base, J lost 9 bases, and 7 bases stayed unmatched. The CDR3 loop reads CASSLGDRSLSYTF. CDR3 nucleotides: TGTGCCAGCAGTTTAGGGGACAGGTCATTAAGCTACACCTTC.

The chain is built from TRBV5-1 and TRBJ2-3; D is ambiguous. Trimming stripped 2 bases from V and 0 bases from J, with 13 bases between. The CDR3 totals 16 residues. Germline CDR1 SGHRS, CDR2 YFSETQ. Written as DNA, the CDR3 is TGCGCCAGCAGCTTAAGATCCGGCCGTAGCACAGATACGCAGTATTTT. It codes for CASSLRSGRSTDTQYF.

The chain recombines TRBV27 with TRBJ2-7, with TRBD2 identical over 8 bases. The germline V gene encodes CDR1 MNHEY and CDR2 SMNVEV (reference sequence). J was trimmed by 5 bases and V by 4 bases; bases with no gene match: 10. This CDR3 contains 15 residues. The CDR3 reads CASSSIGTSQHEQYF. The CDR3 DNA sequence: TGTGCCAGCAGTTCGATAGGGACTAGTCAACACGAGCAGTACTTC.

This clonotype has only a few counts. The chain couples TRBV28 to TRBJ2-5, with TRBD2 matching over 9 bases. CDR3 length: 16 amino acids. The germline V gene encodes CDR1 MDHEN and CDR2 SYDVKM. V lost 6 bases to trimming and J lost 11 bases; unmatched junction nucleotides: 19. DNA of the CDR3: TGTGCCAGCAGCCCCATTCTCGCGGGGGGGCCGGTAGAGCAGTACTTC. It translates to CASSPILAGGPVEQYF.

The gene calls are TRBV12-3 or TRBV12-4 and TRBJ1-2; possible D gene TRBD1, 6 bases. V gave up 7 bases and J gave up 2 bases, with 14 bases separating them. The CDR3 runs 14 residues. The CDR3 DNA sequence: TGTGCCAGCACCCGGGGGGGGGCGAACTATGGCTACACCTTC. Its protein product is CASTRGGANYGYTF.

The chain links TRBV27 to TRBJ2-7; D is possibly TRBD1 (5 bases). This CDR3 comprises 17 residues. Germline CDR1 and CDR2: MNHEY and SMNVEV (reference sequence). The V and J ends lost 3 bases and 4 bases respectively, with 22 bases between them. The CDR3 here is CASSFRRVEGALYEQYF. The CDR3 DNA sequence: TGTGCCAGCAGTTTCCGCCGGGTCGAAGGGGCCCTATACGAGCAGTACTTC.

This clonotype has a handful of counts. The V gene is TRBV5-1, the J gene TRBJ1-1; D might be TRBD1 (5 bases). CDR1 SGHRS and CDR2 YFSETQ come from the germline V gene. CDR3 length equals 14 residues. V gave up 4 bases and J gave up 1 base, with 11 bases separating them. The CDR3 nucleotides are TGCGCCAGCAGCCGCCTGGGGCCGAACACTGAAGCTTTCTTT. This encodes CASSRLGPNTEAFF.

CDR3 nucleotide sequence: TGCGCCAGCAGCCAAGTAGCGGGGGATTCGGCTACGCAGTATTTT. Amino acid sequence: CASSQVAGDSATQYF. This chain joins TRBV4-1 and TRBJ2-3, with 9 bases identical to TRBD2. Trimming at V came to 1 base and at J to 8 bases, leaving 7 bases not matched to a gene. Looked up from germline, CDR1 is MGHRA and CDR2 is YSYEKL. This CDR3 has 15 residues.

This clonotype turned up a few times. The rearrangement links TRBV10-3 to TRBJ1-3; D may be TRBD1 (5 bases). From germline, CDR1 is ENHRY and CDR2 SYGVKD. The V end lost 0 bases, the J end lost 4 bases, and 13 bases lay between the germline ends. The CDR3 consists of 16 residues. The chain's CDR3 is CAISESRPDTGNTIYF. CDR3 nucleotide sequence: TGTGCCATCAGTGAGTCGAGACCGGACACAGGAAACACCATATATTTT.

This chain links TRBV29-1 with TRBJ2-3; 12 bases agree with TRBD2. V was clipped by 3 bases and J by 4 bases; unmatched bases: 5. In germline, CDR1 is SQVTM, CDR2 ANQGSEA. There are 15 residues in the CDR3. Here the CDR3 reads CSVDPSGGAADTQYF. CDR3 coding DNA: TGCAGCGTTGACCCTAGCGGGGGGGCTGCAGATACGCAGTATTTT.

The V gene is TRBV3-1, the J gene TRBJ1-1; the D gene is possibly TRBD1 (6 bases). Trimming cost V 10 bases and J 7 bases, with 16 bases left between them. The CDR3 runs to 12 residues. The germline CDR1 and CDR2 sequences are LGHDT and YNNKEL (reference sequence). CDR3: CATTQGGFEAFF. The CDR3 bases are TGTGCCACCACACAGGGCGGCTTTGAAGCTTTCTTT.

The V gene is TRBV20-1, the J gene TRBJ2-7; D assignment may be TRBD1 or TRBD2 (5 bases each). V was pared by 5 bases and J by 7 bases, with 33 bases between. This CDR3 spans 18 amino acids. Germline V lookup: CDR1 DFQATT, CDR2 SNEGSKA (reference sequence). Written as DNA, the CDR3 is TGCAGTGCTCCCTCACTAGGGGTTGAGCTGAGCTCCTACAATGAGCAGTACTTC. Encoded protein: CSAPSLGVELSSYNEQYF.

The chain combines TRBV20-1 with TRBJ2-5, with 8 bases fitting TRBD1. V lost 2 bases to trimming and J lost 11 bases; unmatched junction nucleotides: 16. The CDR3 is made up of 15 amino acids. CDR1 and CDR2 from the germline V gene are DFQATT and SNEGSKA (reference sequence). This CDR3 is CSARPTGGGTCEQYF. The CDR3 region has the DNA TGCAGTGCTAGACCTACAGGGGGAGGTACCTGTGAGCAGTACTTC.

This clonotype was detected a few times. V and J are TRBV20-1 and TRBJ1-4; tentative D call: TRBD1 (5 bases). Germline V gives CDR1 DFQATT, CDR2 SNEGSKA (reference sequence). Trimming took 2 bases from V and 4 from J, leaving 11 bases between them. The CDR3 sequence is 14 residues long. The CDR3: CSARRQSVNEKLFF. The CDR3, as DNA: TGCAGTGCTAGACGACAGAGTGTTAATGAAAAACTGTTTTTT.